The clone carrying this T cell receptor (beta chain) was picked up one time. V was cut by 5 bases and J by 2 bases, with 10 bases left in between. This CDR3 has 13 amino acids. CDR1 MDHEN and CDR2 SYDVKM come from the germline V gene. These data come from a study of blood T cell repertoires in COVID-19. Original processing notes: Amplification from reference gene primers served as the basis for estimated nucleated cell counts. Measured with immunoSEQ multiplex PCR; TCRdb has only the in-frame clones, and not every one. That table supplies the V and J calls and clone size; D and trimming were determined from the DNA. Of around 42,000 clones in the sample, nearly 90% were seen once.

The clonotype comes from a man aged 45-65 years with active COVID-19. V is TRBV28 and J is TRBJ2-7, with TRBD2 as a possible D gene (5 bases). Sequencing was done on a sample of peripheral blood. DNA for the CDR3: TGTGCCAGCAGTAGGACTGAAGCCTACGAGCAGTACTTC. Translating it yields CASSRTEAYEQYF.